The TCR beta chain under discussion was sequenced for a study of blood T cell repertoires in COVID-19. Study-wide background: Whether acute or convalescent, the COVID-19 samples came from the United States, Italy and Spain. PBMCs, B-cell-depleted T cells, or T cells were the source of the cDNA or gDNA that made up the material.

Authors' processing steps: Quantification of nucleated cells was approximated via reference gene primer amplification. Using immunoSEQ multiplex PCR, the repertoire was profiled, and TCRdb retains in-frame clones only, with some absent. V and J calls and clone size are given by that table; D and trimming were obtained from the DNA. The profile shows about 230,000 clones, about 85% of them singletons. Germline values: CDR1 MNHNS, CDR2 SASEGT. The V end was cut by 1 base, the J end by 7 bases, with 17 bases between. The length of the CDR3 is 16 residues. Sequencing input: peripheral blood. The chain recombines TRBV6-1 with TRBJ1-5; D unresolved. This sequence originates from an elderly woman with acute or convalescent COVID-19. The CDR3 region is CASSEGEGLPRQPQHF. The CDR3 region has the DNA TGTGCCAGCAGTGAAGGGGAAGGACTGCCTAGACAGCCCCAGCATTTT.